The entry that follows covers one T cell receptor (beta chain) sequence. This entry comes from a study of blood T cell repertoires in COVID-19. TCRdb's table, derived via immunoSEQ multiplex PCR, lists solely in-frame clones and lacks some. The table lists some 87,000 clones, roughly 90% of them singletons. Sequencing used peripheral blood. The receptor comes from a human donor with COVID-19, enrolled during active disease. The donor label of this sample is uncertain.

The CDR3 DNA reads TGTGCCAGCAGTGAATCTAGCGGGAGCACAGATACGCAGTATTTT. Its protein product is CASSESSGSTDTQYF. The chain couples TRBV6-4 to TRBJ2-3; 8 bases fit TRBD2. Germline trimming cut 3 bases from V and 0 bases from J; bases unmatched to any gene: 2. CDR3 size: 15 residues. Germline V lookup: CDR1 MRHNA, CDR2 SNTAGT.